The 14 T cell receptor beta chains below were found in one sample sequenced in a study of T-cell reconstitution after alpha-beta-depleted transplantation in children. Preparation of the TCRbeta library involved a method that used unique molecular identifiers. From the PCR reads, TCRdb called clonotypes with MiXCR, one entry per CDR3 protein. The table has hundreds of thousands of distinct CDR3 sequences, 13% seen once; the top ten hold roughly 0.77%. The starting material was PBMCs, obtained before TCRalphabeta/CD19-depleted stem cell transplant. The receptors stem from a girl aged 2-9 years with congenital amegakaryocytic thrombocytopenia, due to receive a stem cell transplant.

The chain's CDR3 is CSASGGLRGDTQYF. In DNA form, the CDR3 reads TGCAGTGCTAGCGGGGGACTTCGGGGAGATACGCAGTATTTT. The chain couples TRBV20-1 to TRBJ2-3; the D gene is possibly TRBD2 (6 bases). The V gene lost 3 bases and the J gene lost 5 bases, with 15 bases spanning the gap. The germline CDR1 and CDR2 sequences are DFQATT and SNEGSKA (reference sequence). The CDR3 loop spans 14 amino acids.

The table lists this clonotype with a few counts. The chain recombines TRBV3-1 with TRBJ2-2; 14 bases match TRBD2. Germline lookup yields CDR1 LGHDT and CDR2 YNNKEL (reference sequence). This CDR3 is 16 amino acids long. The trim removed 10 bases at V and 5 bases at J, leaving 9 bases unmatched. The chain's CDR3 is CATSRGTSGSTGELFF. DNA of the CDR3: TGTGCCACCTCCCGGGGGACTAGCGGGAGTACCGGGGAGCTGTTTTTT.

This clonotype was seen just once. A much bigger clone sits one base away, suggesting this may be a read error. The chain carries TRBV20-1 and TRBJ1-1; D call uncertain. Germline assignment: CDR1 DFQATT and CDR2 SNEGSKA (reference sequence). The CDR3 contains 13 residues. The CDR3 DNA is TGCAGTGTCGGAAACACCTTGAACACTGCAGCTTTCTTT. Translated: CSVGNTLNTAAFF.

This clonotype was observed at least ten times. The chain uses TRBV29-1 and TRBJ2-5, with D perhaps assigned TRBD1 or TRBD2 (5 bases each). The germline V gene has CDR1 SQVTM and CDR2 ANQGSEA. Trimming cost V 6 bases and J 5 bases, with 13 bases left between them. The CDR3 is 12 amino acids. The CDR3 nucleotides are TGCAGCGTCCCTGGGGGTATTGAGACCCAGTACTTC. It encodes CSVPGGIETQYF.

Notes on this clonotype: A much larger clone lies a single base off, so this may be a read error. The chain links TRBV20-1 to TRBJ2-4, with D maybe TRBD1 (6 bases). Between the trimmed V and J ends, which lost 4 bases and 9 bases, there was a span of 19 bases. Germline values: CDR1 DFQATT, CDR2 SNEGSKA (reference sequence). The CDR3 consists of 14 residues. The CDR3 DNA is TGCAGTGCTACCCGCTGGGGGCACGCGGCCATTCAGTACTTC. It encodes CSATRWGHAAIQYF.

There are many counts of this clonotype. The V call is TRBV20-1, the J call TRBJ2-5, with D possibly matching TRBD2 (5 bases). The germline CDR1 and CDR2 sequences are DFQATT and SNEGSKA (reference sequence). The CDR3 contains 12 residues. V was trimmed by 8 bases and J by 4 bases, leaving 14 bases between them. The CDR3, as DNA: TGCAGTCAGCAGCGAGGGATAGAGACCCAGTACTTC. This encodes CSQQRGIETQYF.

The chain employs TRBV7-3 and TRBJ2-3; no firm D call. CDR3 length: 14 amino acids. Germline values: CDR1 SGHTA, CDR2 FQGTGA. V was clipped by 4 bases and J by 2 bases, with 10 bases between them. As DNA, the CDR3 is TGTGCCAGCAGCTCGGCGACCGTCACAGATACGCAGTATTTT. It translates to CASSSATVTDTQYF.

Concerning this clonotype: Relative to the germline gene, one junction end is altered; a read error may explain this. The chain employs TRBV5-1 and TRBJ2-1; D is undetermined. From germline, CDR1 is SGHRS and CDR2 YFSETQ. The CDR3 totals 13 residues. CDR3 bases: TGCGCCAGCAGCTTGGTCGAGTACAATGAGCCGTTCTTC. Amino acid sequence: CASSLVEYNEPFF.

This clonotype was counted ten times or more. J is TRBJ2-3 and V is TRBV10-1; possibly TRBD1 for D (6 bases). CDR3 length: 17 residues. Looked up from germline, CDR1 is WNHNN and CDR2 is SYGVQD (reference sequence). Trimming removed 0 bases from V and 4 bases from J, with 17 bases in between. CDR3 sequence: CASSESYRGKIADTQYF. The DNA for the CDR3 is TGCGCCAGCAGTGAGTCGTATAGGGGGAAAATTGCAGATACGCAGTATTTT.

This clonotype has just a few counts. This chain connects TRBV20-1 to TRBJ2-2; D is unresolved. V lost 3 bases to trimming and J lost 0 bases, with 23 bases between them. The CDR3 extends over 19 amino acids. Per germline, CDR1 DFQATT and CDR2 SNEGSKA (reference sequence). The CDR3 DNA sequence: TGCAGTGCTAGGAAATTCATCCGAACTCTTTACGCGAACACCGGGGAGCTGTTTTTT. It translates to CSARKFIRTLYANTGELFF.

As DNA, the CDR3 is TGCGCCAGCAGCTTGGTCCAGGGGGCGCCCGAGCAGTACTTC. As protein: CASSLVQGAPEQYF. The chain is built from TRBV5-1 and TRBJ2-7; 8 nucleotides agree with TRBD1. The CDR3 has 14 residues. The V and J ends lost 0 bases and 6 bases, in that order; junction bases with no gene match: 5. CDR1 SGHRS and CDR2 YFSETQ come from the germline V gene.

This chain links TRBV12-3 or TRBV12-4 with TRBJ2-7, with D perhaps matching TRBD1 (5 bases). V was pared by 6 bases and J by 4 bases, with 19 bases between. The CDR3 contains 15 residues. For the CDR3, the DNA is TGTGCCAGCAGCCCTGGGGCTAGTCAGTTGTACGAGCAGTACTTC. It translates to CASSPGASQLYEQYF.

The genes are TRBV5-1 and TRBJ2-7; 11 positions match TRBD2. Trimming took 4 bases from V and 2 from J; bases not matched to a gene: 11. Germline V gene data show CDR1 as SGHRS and CDR2 as YFSETQ. CDR3 length: 17 residues. The chain's CDR3 is CASSHGLAGSPPYEQYF. CDR3 DNA: TGCGCCAGCAGCCACGGACTAGCGGGCTCGCCCCCCTACGAGCAGTACTTC.

In its sample, this clonotype was seen once. At one boundary the junction diverges from the germline segment, which might be a read error. The genes are TRBV6-1 and TRBJ2-2; 7 bases match TRBD1. Germline assignment: CDR1 MNHNS and CDR2 SASEGT. The CDR3 loop spans 13 amino acids. CDR3 protein: CASRDSNTGDLFF. As DNA, the CDR3 is TGTGCGAGCAGGGACAGCAACACCGGGGATCTGTTTTTT.